This T cell receptor beta chain was retrieved from a study of T-cell memory formation after mild COVID-19. Study details: TCR clusters were mostly donor specific.

Concerning this clonotype: No antigen is known for it.

Study-wide findings and caveats: Within pre-infection memory, some responding clones were found, suggesting cross-reactive memory joined.

TCRdb passed the 5' RACE reads through MiXCR, listing each CDR3 protein once. This sample yields 65,000 to 100,000 distinct CDR3 sequences, of which roughly 13% are seen a single time; 41% belongs to the top ten. This sequence was found in a man aged 18 to 35 who had mild COVID-19 (a few samples of this study predate the infection). Cell type and time point are not known. Sequencing was done on a sample of PBMCs or a T cell subset sorted from them (not recorded which).

CDR3 sequence reads: CASGRDSYNEQFF. The CDR3 DNA reads TGTGCCAGCGGCCGGGACAGTTACAATGAGCAGTTCTTC. V and J are TRBV6-2 or TRBV6-3 and TRBJ2-1; 7 bases match TRBD1. Trimming at V came to 8 bases and at J to 4 bases, leaving 5 bases not matched to a gene. The CDR3 spans 13 residues. Germline-derived CDR1 and CDR2 are MNHEY and SVGEGT.